The rows below give T cell receptor beta chains drawn from one sample of a study of CD8 T cells in Susac syndrome. TCRdb re-derived calls from the immunoSEQ multiplex PCR reads in MiXCR, one entry per CDR3 protein. This sample has around 100,000 distinct CDR3 sequences; approximately 95% occur once, and the top ten carry 0.3%. Sample: CD8+ T cells from PBMCs. The receptors were gathered from a human donor with Susac syndrome. Each CDR3 is given with its conserved first and last residue. The D gene is left open where the match is weak. For some rows the clone size is stated as once, few or many, or as a class when expanded; others skip it.

clone size: -; J gene: TRBJ2-7; V gene: TRBV14; D gene: TRBD2; CDR3 DNA: TGTGCCAGCAGCCAAGGACTAGCGGGAGGTGGGGAGCAGTACTTC; CDR3 protein: CASSQGLAGGGEQYF
clone size: -; J gene: TRBJ1-2; V gene: TRBV6-5; D gene: TRBD1; CDR3 DNA: TGTGCCAGCAGTTACTCTATCTCCTACACAGGGGCAGCAAACTATGGCTACACCTTC; CDR3 protein: CASSYSISYTGAANYGYTF
clone size: -; J gene: TRBJ2-1; V gene: TRBV19; D gene: TRBD2; CDR3 DNA: TGTGCCAGTAGCCAGACCGGACTAGCGGGGGAGGGAAATGAGCAGTTCTTC; CDR3 protein: CASSQTGLAGEGNEQFF
clone size: -; J gene: TRBJ2-7; V gene: TRBV28; D gene: TRBD2; CDR3 DNA: TGTGCCAGCAGCCGCGGGACCGGCCTCTATAGCGGGAGGACCTACGAGCAGTACTTC; CDR3 protein: CASSRGTGLYSGRTYEQYF
clone size: -; J gene: TRBJ2-3; V gene: TRBV6-5; D gene: -; CDR3 DNA: TGTGCCAGCAGGGAGGTGGGTACGCAGTATTTT; CDR3 protein: CASREVGTQYF
clone size: -; J gene: TRBJ1-2; V gene: TRBV9; D gene: TRBD1; CDR3 DNA: TGTGCCAGCAGCCCTGGGACAGGGGGCGGTGGCTACACCTTC; CDR3 protein: CASSPGTGGGGYTF
clone size: -; J gene: TRBJ1-1; V gene: TRBV25-1; D gene: -; CDR3 DNA: TGTGCCAGCAGGGGCGGGCACACTGAAGCTTTCTTT; CDR3 protein: CASRGGHTEAFF
clone size: -; J gene: TRBJ2-1; V gene: TRBV25-1; D gene: -; CDR3 DNA: TGTGCCAGCAGTGAAGGGCATGAGCAGTTCTTC; CDR3 protein: CASSEGHEQFF
clone size: -; J gene: TRBJ2-3; V gene: TRBV20-1; D gene: TRBD2; CDR3 DNA: TGCAGTGCTAGTGAACCGGGACTAGCGGGAGTAGATACGCAGTATTTT; CDR3 protein: CSASEPGLAGVDTQYF
clone size: -; J gene: TRBJ2-1; V gene: TRBV5-6; D gene: TRBD2; CDR3 DNA: TGTGCCAGCATGGGTGGCGGGGGATCCTACAATGAGCAGTTCTTC; CDR3 protein: CASMGGGGSYNEQFF
clone size: -; J gene: TRBJ2-7; V gene: TRBV13; D gene: -; CDR3 DNA: TGTGCCAGCAGCTCACGGGAGAAGGCCTACGAGCAGTACTTC; CDR3 protein: CASSSREKAYEQYF
clone size: -; J gene: TRBJ2-1; V gene: TRBV6-6; D gene: -; CDR3 DNA: TGTGCCAGCAGTCCCGGGGGCCATGAGCAGTTCTTC; CDR3 protein: CASSPGGHEQFF
clone size: -; J gene: TRBJ2-4; V gene: TRBV3-1; D gene: TRBD2; CDR3 DNA: TGTGCCAGCAGCCAAGGGTTAGCGGGAGGGCCGACGGCCAAAAACATTCAGTACTTC; CDR3 protein: CASSQGLAGGPTAKNIQYF
clone size: -; J gene: TRBJ1-5; V gene: TRBV20-1; D gene: -; CDR3 DNA: TGCAGTGCTAGAATAGGGGGGAGCAATCAGCCCCAGCATTTT; CDR3 protein: CSARIGGSNQPQHF
clone size: -; J gene: TRBJ1-4; V gene: TRBV6-4; D gene: -; CDR3 DNA: TGTGCCAGCAAATCCCCGGGGGAGGCAAATGAAAAACTGTTTTTT; CDR3 protein: CASKSPGEANEKLFF
clone size: -; J gene: TRBJ1-4; V gene: TRBV5-6; D gene: -; CDR3 DNA: TGTGCCAGCAGCTTGTTAAGTGAAAAACTGTTTTTT; CDR3 protein: CASSLLSEKLFF
clone size: -; J gene: TRBJ1-1; V gene: TRBV29-1; D gene: -; CDR3 DNA: TGCAGCGTTGAACGGGGGGGAAGCACTGAAGCTTTCTTT; CDR3 protein: CSVERGGSTEAFF
clone size: -; J gene: TRBJ2-3; V gene: TRBV7-9; D gene: -; CDR3 DNA: TGTGCCAGCAGCTCCCGTCGACAGTGGGGAGATACGCAGTATTTT; CDR3 protein: CASSSRRQWGDTQYF
clone size: once; J gene: TRBJ1-3; V gene: TRBV23-1; D gene: -; CDR3 DNA: TGCGCCAGCAGTCAATCTCGTTTACCCTTGGGAAACACCATATATTTT; CDR3 protein: CASSQSRLPLGNTIYF
clone size: -; J gene: TRBJ2-1; V gene: TRBV14; D gene: TRBD2; CDR3 DNA: TGTGCCAGCAGCCAATGGGTAGCGGGCGACAATGAGCAGTTCTTC; CDR3 protein: CASSQWVAGDNEQFF
clone size: -; J gene: TRBJ2-7; V gene: TRBV29-1; D gene: TRBD2; CDR3 DNA: TGCAGCGTTGAACTAGCGGGAGGCCCTTACGAGCAGTACTTC; CDR3 protein: CSVELAGGPYEQYF
clone size: once; J gene: TRBJ1-5; V gene: TRBV6-1; D gene: -; CDR3 DNA: TGTGCCAGCAGTCCACAGGGACGGCAGCCCCAGCATTTT; CDR3 protein: CASSPQGRQPQHF
clone size: -; J gene: TRBJ2-3; V gene: TRBV20-1; D gene: TRBD1; CDR3 DNA: TGCAGTGCTAGAGATCGGGGACAGGGATACACAGATACGCAGTATTTT; CDR3 protein: CSARDRGQGYTDTQYF
clone size: -; J gene: TRBJ1-1; V gene: TRBV15; D gene: -; CDR3 DNA: TGTGCCACCAGCAGAGACCCCGACAATTGGGCTTTCTTT; CDR3 protein: CATSRDPDNWAFF
clone size: -; J gene: TRBJ2-3; V gene: TRBV7-3; D gene: TRBD2; CDR3 DNA: TGTGCCAGCAGCTTACTAGCGGGATACACAGATACGCAGTATTTT; CDR3 protein: CASSLLAGYTDTQYF
clone size: -; J gene: TRBJ2-5; V gene: TRBV5-6; D gene: -; CDR3 DNA: TGTGCCAGCAGCTTGGTTTATGGGCAAGAGACCCAGTACTTC; CDR3 protein: CASSLVYGQETQYF
clone size: -; J gene: TRBJ1-4; V gene: TRBV29-1; D gene: TRBD1; CDR3 DNA: TGCAGCGTTGTGGGGACAGTCGAGGAGGAAAAACTGTTTTTT; CDR3 protein: CSVVGTVEEEKLFF
clone size: -; J gene: TRBJ2-2; V gene: TRBV24-1; D gene: -; CDR3 DNA: TGTGCCACCAGTGATAGGGGTCGGGCCGGGGAGCTGTTTTTT; CDR3 protein: CATSDRGRAGELFF